These 18 T cell receptor beta chains share one sample of origin, sequenced in a study of brain metastases from non-small cell lung cancer. Profiling relied on immunoSEQ multiplex PCR, and the TCRdb table lists in-frame clones only, not all of them. Among roughly 14,000 clones, roughly four fifths were seen once, and the ten largest hold roughly 8%. Sequencing was done on a sample of primary lung tumor tissue. The receptors originated from a donor aged 40 or older with non-small cell lung cancer.

This clone was counted a single time. The V gene is TRBV6-1, the J gene TRBJ1-5; 7 positions match TRBD1. The J segment lost 7 bases and the V segment lost 2 bases, leaving 8 bases of the junction unmatched. This CDR3 comprises 15 residues. The germline V gene has CDR1 MNHNS and CDR2 SASEGT. The CDR3 sequence: CASSERGQLRQPQHF. The CDR3, as DNA: TGTGCCAGCAGTGAAAGGGGACAGCTGAGGCAGCCCCAGCATTTT.

V usage is TRBV30 and J usage is TRBJ1-4, with D perhaps TRBD1 (6 bases). Germline lookup yields CDR1 GTSNPN and CDR2 SVGIG (reference sequence). The ends were cut back, 1 base at V and 6 bases at J, with 6 bases in the middle. CDR3 size: 12 residues. For the CDR3, the DNA is TGTGCCTGGAGTGACAGGGATGAAAAACTGTTTTTT. It specifies CAWSDRDEKLFF.

The chain has TRBV19 and TRBJ2-2; 8 nucleotides agree with TRBD1. The CDR3 is 17 residues long. V was pared by 5 bases and J by 5 bases, with 13 bases of the junction left unmatched. The germline V gene has CDR1 LNHDA and CDR2 SQIVND (reference sequence). This CDR3 is CASSGPPGGKLTGELFF. As DNA, the CDR3 is TGTGCCAGTAGTGGGCCTCCAGGGGGCAAGTTGACCGGGGAGCTGTTTTTT.

This clone is medium-sized within its sample. The CDR3, as DNA: TGCAGCGTTGACGGTTCAGGGAAGGTAGAGACCCAGTACTTC. Its protein is CSVDGSGKVETQYF. The J gene is TRBJ2-5, the V gene TRBV29-1, with D possibly TRBD1 on 5 matching bases. Trimming shortened V by 3 bases and J by 4 bases, and 15 bases separated the two germline ends. There are 14 residues in the CDR3. CDR1 is SQVTM and CDR2 is ANQGSEA in the germline V gene. The entire variable domain, with the rest obtained from reference TRBV29-1 and TRBJ2-5, is as follows: SAVISQKPSRDICQRGTSLTIQCQVDSQVTMMFWYRQQPGQSLTLIATANQGSEATYESGFVIDKFPISRPNLTFSTLTVSNMSPEDSSIYLCSVDGSGKVETQYFGPGTRLLVL.

This clone has just a few counts. The chain employs TRBV7-9 and TRBJ2-3, with a tentative D call TRBD2 (6 bases). Germline V gives CDR1 SEHNR, CDR2 FQNEAQ (reference sequence). Trimming stripped 5 bases from V and 0 bases from J, with 9 bases between. The CDR3 totals 14 residues. The CDR3 coding sequence is TGTGCCAGCAGCCGCCGGGGGAGCACAGATACGCAGTATTTT. Translating it yields CASSRRGSTDTQYF.

This rearrangement joins TRBV6-4 to TRBJ2-3, with D perhaps matching TRBD1 (5 bases). Germline values: CDR1 MRHNA, CDR2 SNTAGT. V was shortened by 0 bases and J by 1 base, with 5 bases between the two germline ends. This CDR3 is built from 14 residues. CDR3 loop: CASSDSQGTDTQYF. In DNA, the CDR3 is TGTGCCAGCAGTGACTCACAGGGCACAGATACGCAGTATTTT.

The chain uses TRBV9 and TRBJ2-2, with 10 bases identical to TRBD1. Germline values: CDR1 SGDLS, CDR2 YYNGEE. Losses at the gene ends were 0 bases for V and 7 bases for J; bases not matched to a gene: 6. This CDR3 is 16 amino acids long. The chain's CDR3 is CASSVAGTGASGELFF. CDR3 coding DNA: TGTGCCAGCAGCGTAGCGGGGACAGGGGCAAGCGGGGAGCTGTTTTTT.

This clone was observed once. The gene calls are TRBV14 and TRBJ1-1; 8 positions agree with TRBD1. CDR3 length equals 15 residues. V lost 3 bases, J lost 2 bases, and 5 bases stayed unmatched. CDR1 and CDR2 from the germline V gene are SGHDN and FVKESK. CDR3 in DNA: TGTGCCAGCAGCCACCGGGACAGGATAAACACTGAAGCTTTCTTT. Residues: CASSHRDRINTEAFF. Drawing the rest from reference TRBV14 and TRBJ1-1, the complete variable domain is EAGVTQFPSHSVIEKGQTVTLRCDPISGHDNLYWYRRVMGKEIKFLLHFVKESKQDESGMPNNRFLAERTGGTYSTLKVQPAELEDSGVYFCASSHRDRINTEAFFGQGTRLTVV.

This rearrangement joins TRBV7-2 to TRBJ1-1; 7 bases are shared with TRBD1. Trimming cost V 4 bases and J 6 bases; bases outside gene matches: 8. The germline V gene encodes CDR1 SGHTA and CDR2 FQGNSA. This CDR3 is 14 amino acids long. CDR3 region: CASSSQVGQAEAFF. The CDR3 nucleotides are TGTGCCAGCAGCTCCCAGGTCGGACAGGCTGAAGCTTTCTTT.

The chain recombines TRBV2 with TRBJ2-7, with 7 positions matching TRBD2. From germline, CDR1 is SNHLY and CDR2 FYNNEI. V lost 4 bases, J lost 3 bases, and 12 bases stayed unmatched. The CDR3 runs to 16 residues. The CDR3 DNA follows: TGTGCCAGCAGTGGGCACTGGGGGAGGGAGAGCTACGAGCAGTACGTC. This codes for CASSGHWGRESYEQYV.

The table lists this clone with a count of one. The J gene is TRBJ1-2, the V gene TRBV3-1 (or the pseudogene TRBV3-2); possible D gene TRBD1, 6 bases. The CDR3 covers 15 residues. Looked up from germline, CDR1 is LGHDT and CDR2 is YNNKEL (reference sequence). Trimming removed 0 bases at V and 8 bases at J, with 16 bases between. The DNA for the CDR3 is TGTGCCAGCAGCCAAGATCTACGGGGGGCGCGCGGCTACACCTTC. This sequence encodes CASSQDLRGARGYTF.

This clone turned up a few times. V usage is TRBV9 and J usage is TRBJ1-6, with 7 bases aligning to TRBD1. With V trimmed by 4 bases and J by 2 bases, 6 bases remained unmatched. This CDR3 region has 16 residues. From germline, CDR1 is SGDLS and CDR2 YYNGEE. In nucleotides, the CDR3 is TGTGCCAGCAGCCCCAGCGGGACAGCCTATAATTCACCCCTCCACTTT. Residues: CASSPSGTAYNSPLHF.

This clone was detected only a few times. The chain links TRBV30 to TRBJ2-2, with D possibly TRBD1 on 5 matching bases. This CDR3 comprises 12 residues. Trimming removed 5 bases from V and 5 bases from J, with 9 bases in between. Germline CDR1 GTSNPN, CDR2 SVGIG (reference sequence). The CDR3 loop is CAWGWTTGELFF. CDR3 bases: TGTGCCTGGGGCTGGACAACCGGGGAGCTGTTTTTT.

The rearrangement uses TRBV30 and TRBJ2-7, with 8 positions matching TRBD1. The CDR3 sequence is 17 residues long. Germline assignment: CDR1 GTSNPN and CDR2 SVGIG (reference sequence). After removal of 4 bases from V and 1 base from J, the junction contained 15 bases not matched to a gene. The CDR3 DNA is TGTGCCTGGAACTTAGACAGGGGAATGGTTGGGTCCTACGAGCAGTACTTC. Translation gives CAWNLDRGMVGSYEQYF.

The chain is built from TRBV9 and TRBJ2-3; 10 nucleotides line up with TRBD2. The CDR3 is made up of 18 amino acids. Germline CDR1 is SGDLS and CDR2 is YYNGEE. V shed 2 bases, J shed 1 base, and the junction held 10 bases outside the gene matches. CDR3 in DNA: TGTGCCAGCAGCGTCCAAACCCCCACTAGCGGGGGCACAGATACGCAGTATTTT. As protein: CASSVQTPTSGGTDTQYF. Full variable domain (outside the CDR3, taken from reference TRBV9 and TRBJ2-3): DSGVTQTPKHLITATGQRVTLRCSPRSGDLSVYWYQQSLDQGLQFLIQYYNGEERAKGNILERFSAQQFPDLHSELNLSSLELGDSALYFCASSVQTPTSGGTDTQYFGPGTRLTVL.

Points on this clone: The sample holds other DNA sequences that translate to the same CDR3. The gene calls are TRBV3-1 (or the pseudogene TRBV3-2) and TRBJ2-7; D unresolved. V shed 1 base and J shed 0 bases, with 7 bases lying between them. From germline, CDR1 is LGHDT and CDR2 YNNKEL (reference sequence). This CDR3 comprises 14 residues. CDR3 loop: CASSQGPSSYEQYV. In DNA, the CDR3 is TGTGCCAGCAGCCAAGGGCCGTCCTCCTACGAGCAGTACGTC.

The chain recombines TRBV7-9 with TRBJ2-3; D is perhaps TRBD1 (7 bases). This CDR3 has 14 residues. Germline CDR1 reads SEHNR; CDR2 reads FQNEAQ (reference sequence). Trimming removed 0 bases at V and 9 bases at J, with 13 bases between. CDR3 coding DNA: TGTGCCAGCAGCTTAGCGGAGGGGGCAGGGACGCAGTATTTT. It specifies CASSLAEGAGTQYF.

V usage is TRBV30 and J usage is TRBJ1-5; 12 bases map to TRBD1. V lost 2 bases and J lost 6; bases outside the gene matches: 5. CDR1 is GTSNPN, CDR2 SVGIG, per germline (reference sequence). CDR3 length: 15 amino acids. The CDR3 spells CAWSSGTGGFQPQHF. Here the CDR3 DNA reads TGTGCCTGGAGTTCCGGGACAGGGGGCTTTCAGCCCCAGCATTTT. The full variable domain, its missing parts supplied by reference TRBV30 and TRBJ1-5, is SQTIHQWPATLVQPVGSPLSLECTVEGTSNPNLYWYRQAAGRGLQLLFYSVGIGQISSEVPQNLSASRPQDRQFILSSKKLLLSDSGFYLCAWSSGTGGFQPQHFGDGTRLSIL.